This T cell receptor beta chain appears in the sequencing data of a study of cytomegalovirus exposure and HLA in healthy donors. The germline V gene encodes CDR1 SGHRS and CDR2 YFSETQ. The CDR3 runs to 14 residues. A multiplex PCR was run with 60 Vbeta primers and 13 Jbeta primers. The repertoire was sequenced with immunoSEQ multiplex PCR; TCRdb's copy has only in-frame clones and lacks some. The sample holds 100,000 to 150,000 clones, around three quarters seen once. The V gene is TRBV5-1, the J gene TRBJ2-5; maybe TRBD2 (6 bases). The J call may not be correct, given that the DNA end is closer to TRBJ2-7. This TCR was recovered from a woman in her thirties or forties in good health and CMV-seropositive. Sequencing input: PBMCs. CDR3 coding DNA: TGCGCCAGCAGCGGGACTGGAAGCTCCTACGAGCAGTACTTC. It specifies CASSGTGSSYEQYF.